This entry concerns a single T cell receptor (beta chain). The target antigen is unknown. This specimen comes from a study of PD-1 blockade in classical Hodgkin lymphoma. Study results and limitations: Before treatment, complete responders showed about the same diversity as newly diagnosed patients.

This sample's time point: cycle 4 day 1 (C4D1), after 6 weeks of nivolumab. In every patient, relapse followed autologous stem cell transplantation, while exposure to brentuximab vedotin differed. The CDR3 covers 14 residues. CDR1 is LGHNT, CDR2 FRNRAP, per germline. V was clipped by 6 bases and J by 0 bases, with 9 bases between them. Data came from immunoSEQ multiplex PCR; TCRdb stores just in-frame clones and leaves some out. The sample lists approximately 49,000 clones, over 70% occurring once. This sequence was found in a human donor with classical Hodgkin lymphoma. This chain uses TRBV12-5 with TRBJ2-1; a weak D match, TRBD2 (5 bases). This sample comprised peripheral blood mononuclear cells (PBMCs), obtained before the fourth cycle of nivolumab. CDR3: CASGSGYSYNEQFF. CDR3 coding DNA: TGTGCTAGTGGGAGCGGATACTCCTACAATGAGCAGTTCTTC.